These 4 T cell receptor beta chains were all obtained from the same sample, sequenced in a study of cytomegalovirus exposure and HLA in healthy donors. The PCR ran on 60 Vbeta and 13 Jbeta primers. Data came from immunoSEQ multiplex PCR; TCRdb stores just in-frame clones and leaves some out. The sample includes more than 100,000 clones, around two thirds of them seen just once. What was sequenced was PBMCs. These receptor sequences come from a middle-aged woman in good health and CMV-seronegative.

The rearrangement joins TRBV10-1 to TRBJ2-3; TRBD2 aligns across 8 bases. After removal of 6 bases from V and 3 bases from J, the junction contained 5 bases not matched to a gene. Germline V CDR1 and CDR2: WNHNN, SYGVQD (reference sequence). This CDR3 has 14 amino acids. The CDR3 sequence: CASSFSGETDTQYF. CDR3 DNA: TGCGCCAGCAGCTTTAGCGGGGAGACAGATACGCAGTATTTT.

The chain couples TRBV30 to TRBJ1-5, with D maybe TRBD1 (6 bases). CDR1 and CDR2 (germline): GTSNPN, SVGIG (reference sequence). This CDR3 spans 15 amino acids. V was shortened by 5 bases and J by 0 bases, with 14 bases between the two germline ends. The CDR3 here is CAWRLKGVSNQPQHF. The CDR3 region has the DNA TGTGCCTGGCGTCTAAAGGGGGTTAGCAATCAGCCCCAGCATTTT. The full variable domain, its missing parts supplied by reference TRBV30 and TRBJ1-5, is SQTIHQWPATLVQPVGSPLSLECTVEGTSNPNLYWYRQAAGRGLQLLFYSVGIGQISSEVPQNLSASRPQDRQFILSSKKLLLSDSGFYLCAWRLKGVSNQPQHFGDGTRLSIL.

This chain joins TRBV7-9 and TRBJ2-5; 8 nucleotides line up with TRBD2. The CDR3 runs to 15 residues. The germline CDR1 and CDR2 sequences are SEHNR and FQNEAQ (reference sequence). J lost 1 base, V lost 6 bases, and 7 bases had no gene match. The CDR3 is CASSSGGTLQETQYF. CDR3 sequence (DNA): TGTGCCAGCAGTTCGGGGGGGACGCTCCAAGAGACCCAGTACTTC.

The rearrangement uses TRBV6-9 and TRBJ1-2; the match to TRBD1 covers 9 bases. Germline V gives CDR1 MNHGY, CDR2 SVAAGI. With 2 bases clipped from V and 4 bases from J, the junction kept 11 bases outside the gene matches. There are 17 residues in the CDR3. The CDR3 here is CASSYRGDRVYIYGYTF. Here the CDR3 DNA reads TGTGCCAGCAGTTATCGGGGGGACAGGGTCTATATCTATGGCTACACCTTC.